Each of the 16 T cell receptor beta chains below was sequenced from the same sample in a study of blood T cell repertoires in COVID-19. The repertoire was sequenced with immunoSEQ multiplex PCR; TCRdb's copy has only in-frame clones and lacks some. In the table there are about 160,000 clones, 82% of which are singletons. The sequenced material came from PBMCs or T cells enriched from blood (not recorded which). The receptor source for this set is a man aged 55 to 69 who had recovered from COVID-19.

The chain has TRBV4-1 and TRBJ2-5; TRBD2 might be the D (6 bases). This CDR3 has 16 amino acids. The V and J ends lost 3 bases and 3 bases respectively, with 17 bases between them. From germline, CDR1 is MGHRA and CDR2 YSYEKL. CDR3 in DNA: TGCGCCAGCAGCCACCATAGCGGCTATGCCAAAGAGACCCAGTACTTC. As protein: CASSHHSGYAKETQYF.

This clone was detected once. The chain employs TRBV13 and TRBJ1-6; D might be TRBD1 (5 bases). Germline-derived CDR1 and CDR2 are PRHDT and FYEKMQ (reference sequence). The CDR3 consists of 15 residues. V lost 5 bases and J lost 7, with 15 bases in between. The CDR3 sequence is CASSTRGGTNSPLHF. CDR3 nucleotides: TGTGCCAGCAGCACCCGAGGAGGGACGAATTCACCCCTCCACTTT.

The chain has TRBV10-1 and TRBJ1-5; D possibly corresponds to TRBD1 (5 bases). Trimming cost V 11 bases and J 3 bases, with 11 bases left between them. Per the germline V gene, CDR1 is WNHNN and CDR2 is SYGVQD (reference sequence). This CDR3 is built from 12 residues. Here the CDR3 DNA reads TGCGCCGGCCGGGGGGACAATCAGCCCCAGCATTTT. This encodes CAGRGDNQPQHF.

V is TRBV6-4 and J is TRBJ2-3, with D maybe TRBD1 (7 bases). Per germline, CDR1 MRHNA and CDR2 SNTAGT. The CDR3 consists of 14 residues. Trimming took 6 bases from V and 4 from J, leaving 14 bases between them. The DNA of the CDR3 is TGTGCCAGCAGACCTACAGGGGAGGCAGATACGCAGTATTTT. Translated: CASRPTGEADTQYF.

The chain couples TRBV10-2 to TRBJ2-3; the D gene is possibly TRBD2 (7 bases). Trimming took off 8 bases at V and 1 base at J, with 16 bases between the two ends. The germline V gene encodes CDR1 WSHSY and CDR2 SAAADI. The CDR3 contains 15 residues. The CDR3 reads CASSLKGGGTDTQYF. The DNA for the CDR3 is TGCGCCAGCTCCCTCAAGGGGGGGGGCACAGATACGCAGTATTTT.

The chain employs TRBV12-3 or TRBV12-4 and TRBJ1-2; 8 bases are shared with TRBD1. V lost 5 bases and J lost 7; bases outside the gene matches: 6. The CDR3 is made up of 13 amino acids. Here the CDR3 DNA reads TGTGCCAGCAGTCTGGACAGGGAAGCTGGCTACACCTTC. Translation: CASSLDREAGYTF.

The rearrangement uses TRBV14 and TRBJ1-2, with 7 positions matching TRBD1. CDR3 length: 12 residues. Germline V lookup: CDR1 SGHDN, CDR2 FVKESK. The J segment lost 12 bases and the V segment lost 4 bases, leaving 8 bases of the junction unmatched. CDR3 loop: CASSPLQGGHTF. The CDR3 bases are TGTGCCAGCAGCCCGCTCCAGGGGGGACACACCTTC. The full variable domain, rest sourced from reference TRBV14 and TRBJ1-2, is EAGVTQFPSHSVIEKGQTVTLRCDPISGHDNLYWYRRVMGKEIKFLLHFVKESKQDESGMPNNRFLAERTGGTYSTLKVQPAELEDSGVYFCASSPLQGGHTFGSGTRLTVV.

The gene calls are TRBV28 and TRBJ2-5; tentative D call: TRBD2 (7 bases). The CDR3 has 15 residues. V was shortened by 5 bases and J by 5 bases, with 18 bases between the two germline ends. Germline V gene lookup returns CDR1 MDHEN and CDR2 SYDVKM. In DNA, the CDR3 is TGTGCCAGCAGTGGGGAGGGACTGGGGGGCGAGACCCAGTACTTC. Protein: CASSGEGLGGETQYF.

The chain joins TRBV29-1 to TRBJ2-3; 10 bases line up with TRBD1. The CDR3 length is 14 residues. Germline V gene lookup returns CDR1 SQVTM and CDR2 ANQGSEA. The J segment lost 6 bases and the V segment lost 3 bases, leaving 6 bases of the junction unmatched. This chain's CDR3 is CSVDGTGELDTQYF. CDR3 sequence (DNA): TGCAGCGTTGATGGGACAGGGGAATTGGATACGCAGTATTTT.

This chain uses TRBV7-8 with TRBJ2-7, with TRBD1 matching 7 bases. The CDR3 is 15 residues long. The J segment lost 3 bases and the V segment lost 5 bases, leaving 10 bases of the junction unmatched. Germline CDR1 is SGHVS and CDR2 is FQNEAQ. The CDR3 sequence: CASSLDRVLDYEQYF. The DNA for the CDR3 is TGTGCCAGCAGCCTAGACAGGGTTTTAGACTACGAGCAGTACTTC.

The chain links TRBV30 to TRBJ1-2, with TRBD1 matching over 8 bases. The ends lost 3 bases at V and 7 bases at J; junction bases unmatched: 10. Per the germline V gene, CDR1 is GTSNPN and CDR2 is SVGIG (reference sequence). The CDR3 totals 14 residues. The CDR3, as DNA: TGTGCCTGGAGCACAGGGGGATTTATGGGTGGCTACACCTTC. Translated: CAWSTGGFMGGYTF.

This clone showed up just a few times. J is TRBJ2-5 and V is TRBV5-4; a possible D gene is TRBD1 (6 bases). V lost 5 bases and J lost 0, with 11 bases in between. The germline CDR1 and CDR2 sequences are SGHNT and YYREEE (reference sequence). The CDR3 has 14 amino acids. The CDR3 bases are TGTGCCAGCAGATCGGACAGTTACCAAGAGACCCAGTACTTC. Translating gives CASRSDSYQETQYF.

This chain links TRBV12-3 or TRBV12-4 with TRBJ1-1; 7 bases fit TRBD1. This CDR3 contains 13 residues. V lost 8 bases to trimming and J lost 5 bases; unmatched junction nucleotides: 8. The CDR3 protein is CASGPTGRTEAFF. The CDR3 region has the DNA TGTGCCAGCGGCCCGACAGGGCGGACTGAAGCTTTCTTT.

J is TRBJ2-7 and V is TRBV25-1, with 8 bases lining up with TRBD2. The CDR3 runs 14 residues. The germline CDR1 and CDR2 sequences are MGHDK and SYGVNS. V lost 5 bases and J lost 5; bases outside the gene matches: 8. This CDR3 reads CASSHGRAFHEQYF. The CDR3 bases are TGTGCCAGCAGTCACGGGAGGGCCTTCCACGAGCAGTACTTC.

CDR3 residues: CASSYAPGEGQPQHF. CDR3 coding DNA: TGTGCCAGCAGTTACGCCCCAGGGGAGGGGCAGCCCCAGCATTTT. The chain carries TRBV6-6 and TRBJ1-5; possibly TRBD1 for D (6 bases). V shed 2 bases and J shed 7 bases, with 15 bases lying between them. The CDR3 is 15 amino acids. Germline V CDR1 and CDR2: MNHNY, SVGAGI (reference sequence).

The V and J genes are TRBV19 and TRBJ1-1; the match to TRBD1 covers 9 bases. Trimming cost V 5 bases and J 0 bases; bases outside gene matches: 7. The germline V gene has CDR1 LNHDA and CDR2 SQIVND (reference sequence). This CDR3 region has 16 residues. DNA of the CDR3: TGTGCCAGTAGTTCAGAGACAGGGGGTTTGAACACTGAAGCTTTCTTT. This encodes CASSSETGGLNTEAFF.